The 23 T cell receptor beta chains below were found in one sample sequenced in a study of cytomegalovirus exposure and HLA in healthy donors. The PCR had 60 Vbeta and 13 Jbeta primers. Some clones are missing from TCRdb's copy, which holds only in-frame ones; the method was immunoSEQ multiplex PCR. There are some 76,000 clones in the sample; about 88% occur only once, and roughly 2.3% lies in the top ten. The sequenced sample consisted of PBMCs. These TCRs come from a woman between 50 and 59 years old in good health and CMV-seronegative.

V usage is TRBV6-6 and J usage is TRBJ2-3, with 10 bases matching TRBD1. Germline V gene sequence: CDR1 MNHNY, CDR2 SVGAGI (reference sequence). The CDR3 has 15 residues. With V trimmed by 6 bases and J by 4 bases, 7 bases remained unmatched. DNA of the CDR3: TGTGCCAGCAGATATTCCGGGACAGGGGCAGATACGCAGTATTTT. This sequence encodes CASRYSGTGADTQYF.

The V call is TRBV2, the J call TRBJ2-3, with TRBD2 identical over 7 bases. The CDR3 has 15 residues. Germline assignment: CDR1 SNHLY and CDR2 FYNNEI. V dropped 7 bases and J dropped 3; count of bases not matched to a gene: 10. In DNA, the CDR3 is TGTGCCAGCACGCCCGACTGGGGGGGAACAGATACGCAGTATTTT. Protein: CASTPDWGGTDTQYF.

The chain couples TRBV27 to TRBJ2-1, with 11 positions matching TRBD2. V trimming: 8 bases; J trimming: 3 bases; junction bases outside the gene matches: 3. CDR3 length: 14 amino acids. In germline, CDR1 is MNHEY, CDR2 SMNVEV (reference sequence). The CDR3, as DNA: TGTGCCAGCGGCGGACTAGCGGGCTACAATGAGCAGTTCTTC. This translates into CASGGLAGYNEQFF.

This chain links TRBV10-1 with TRBJ2-7; 10 bases agree with TRBD1. V shed 4 bases and J 0 bases; nucleotides not matched to a gene: 3. This CDR3 is built from 15 residues. Germline V gene sequence: CDR1 WNHNN, CDR2 SYGVQD (reference sequence). CDR3 DNA: TGCGCCAGCAGTGCGGGGACAGGGGCCTCCTACGAGCAGTACTTC. Protein product: CASSAGTGASYEQYF.

The chain joins TRBV5-6 to TRBJ2-3, with 9 bases matching TRBD2. Germline assignment: CDR1 SGHDT and CDR2 YYEEEE. This CDR3 contains 15 residues. V was pared by 0 bases and J by 8 bases, with 7 bases of the junction left unmatched. The CDR3: CASSLGVAGEGTQYF. For the CDR3, the DNA is TGTGCCAGCAGCTTGGGTGTAGCGGGGGAGGGTACGCAGTATTTT.

This clone was observed a single time. The chain joins TRBV27 to TRBJ2-1, with 10 positions matching TRBD2. Germline CDR1 is MNHEY and CDR2 is SMNVEV (reference sequence). The junction had 5 bases not matched to a gene; V was cut back by 10 bases and J by 5 bases. The CDR3 contains 13 residues. CDR3 coding DNA: TGTGCCATTCGACTAGCGGGTAACAATGAGCAGTTCTTC. Its protein product is CAIRLAGNNEQFF.

The chain employs TRBV28 and TRBJ1-5; possibly TRBD1 for D (6 bases). Germline loops: CDR1 MDHEN, CDR2 SYDVKM. The ends were cut back, 3 bases at V and 5 bases at J, with 17 bases in the middle. The CDR3 totals 16 residues. CDR3 in DNA: TGTGCCAGCAGTTTGGGGGGGGCCAAAAGGGATCAGCCCCAGCATTTT. This encodes CASSLGGAKRDQPQHF. The full variable domain, completed using reference TRBV28 and TRBJ1-5, is DVKVTQSSRYLVKRTGEKVFLECVQDMDHENMFWYRQDPGLGLRLIYFSYDVKMKEKGDIPEGYSVSREKKERFSLILESASTNQTSMYLCASSLGGAKRDQPQHFGDGTRLSIL.

This clone was detected once. This rearrangement joins TRBV5-4 to TRBJ2-2, with TRBD1 as a possible D gene (6 bases). The CDR3 covers 16 residues. Trimming cost V 0 bases and J 4 bases, with 13 bases left between them. CDR1 is SGHNT, CDR2 YYREEE, per germline (reference sequence). CDR3 amino acids: CASSLGSRGGTGELFF. CDR3 bases: TGTGCCAGCAGCTTGGGAAGCAGGGGTGGCACCGGGGAGCTGTTTTTT.

The gene calls are TRBV9 and TRBJ1-2, with unresolved D. Germline V gene sequence: CDR1 SGDLS, CDR2 YYNGEE. The length of the CDR3 is 11 residues. V was clipped by 6 bases and J by 6 bases, with 9 bases between them. This CDR3 is CASTGVNGYTF. The CDR3 DNA reads TGTGCCAGCACCGGGGTTAATGGCTACACCTTC.

The chain uses TRBV5-1 and TRBJ2-5; 7 nucleotides match TRBD1. Germline-derived CDR1 and CDR2 are SGHRS and YFSETQ. The CDR3 runs to 15 residues. V lost 4 bases, J lost 4 bases, and 10 bases stayed unmatched. CDR3 protein: CASSRSGQNPETQYF. CDR3 coding DNA: TGCGCCAGCAGCCGGTCGGGACAGAACCCAGAGACCCAGTACTTC.

This chain links TRBV19 with TRBJ1-5; maybe TRBD1 (6 bases). This CDR3 is 15 amino acids long. Per the germline V gene, CDR1 is LNHDA and CDR2 is SQIVND (reference sequence). Trimming took off 7 bases at V and 3 bases at J, with 16 bases between the two ends. The CDR3 loop is CASMGLRDNNQPQHF. CDR3 DNA: TGTGCCAGTATGGGGCTGAGGGACAACAATCAGCCCCAGCATTTT.

This chain uses TRBV10-2 with TRBJ2-1; 9 nucleotides line up with TRBD2. Germline assignment: CDR1 WSHSY and CDR2 SAAADI. The J segment lost 7 bases and the V segment lost 8 bases, leaving 6 bases of the junction unmatched. The length of the CDR3 is 13 residues. In DNA, the CDR3 is TGCGCCAGCCTCGAAGCGGGGGGAAATGAGCAGTTCTTC. It yields the protein CASLEAGGNEQFF.

The chain is built from TRBV6-5 and TRBJ1-1; D uncertain. The CDR3 sequence is 14 residues long. The germline V gene has CDR1 MNHEY and CDR2 SVGAGI. V was cut by 8 bases and J by 2 bases, with 15 bases left in between. For the CDR3, the DNA is TGTGCCAGCCGGGAGGTTGGTAGAAACACTGAAGCTTTCTTT. It is translated as CASREVGRNTEAFF.

The chain carries TRBV7-9 and TRBJ2-1, with TRBD1 matching over 7 bases. V trimming: 5 bases; J trimming: 3 bases; junction bases outside the gene matches: 4. This CDR3 has 14 residues. Germline values: CDR1 SEHNR, CDR2 FQNEAQ (reference sequence). CDR3 in amino acids: CASSVRDSYNEQFF. The DNA for the CDR3 is TGTGCCAGCAGCGTCCGGGACAGCTACAATGAGCAGTTCTTC.

The chain couples TRBV5-4 to TRBJ1-2; D perhaps matches TRBD1 (5 bases). Trimming cost V 4 bases and J 4 bases, with 8 bases left between them. The CDR3 is 12 amino acids. CDR1 SGHNT and CDR2 YYREEE come from the germline V gene (reference sequence). This CDR3 reads CASSVDSYGYTF. DNA for the CDR3: TGTGCCAGCAGCGTCGACAGCTATGGCTACACCTTC.

This clone was counted between two and nine times. The chain couples TRBV6-7 to TRBJ1-1; maybe TRBD1 (6 bases). TRBV6-7 is an open reading frame, and its role is uncertain. V was clipped by 4 bases and J by 3 bases, with 15 bases between them. The CDR3 sequence is 15 residues long. The CDR3 here is CASSSLTGADTEAFF. The CDR3 DNA reads TGTGCCAGCAGTTCATTGACAGGAGCCGACACTGAAGCTTTCTTT.

J is TRBJ2-2 and V is TRBV12-5; 9 bases map to TRBD1. Trimming cost V 6 bases and J 6 bases; bases outside gene matches: 8. The CDR3 totals 15 residues. Germline CDR1 LGHNT, CDR2 FRNRAP. Here the CDR3 reads CASGLQGASAGELFF. The CDR3 bases are TGTGCTAGTGGCCTACAGGGGGCCTCTGCCGGGGAGCTGTTTTTT.

V gene TRBV5-8 combines with J gene TRBJ2-1; 14 bases align to TRBD2. The CDR3 sequence is 15 residues long. Germline V gives CDR1 SGHTS, CDR2 YDEGEE. V was clipped by 3 bases and J by 8 bases; unmatched bases: 4. CDR3 nucleotide sequence: TGTGCCAGCAGCTCCGGGACTAGCGGGAGTGATGAGCAGTTCTTC. Encoded protein: CASSSGTSGSDEQFF.

This chain connects TRBV7-6 to TRBJ1-5; 10 nucleotides agree with TRBD1. Germline V gives CDR1 SGHVS, CDR2 FNYEAQ. V was pared by 4 bases and J by 5 bases, with 2 bases of the junction left unmatched. CDR3 length: 14 residues. CDR3 sequence (DNA): TGTGCCAGCAGCTGGGGGACAGGGGATCAGCCCCAGCATTTT. This codes for CASSWGTGDQPQHF. Supplemented by reference TRBV7-6 and TRBJ1-5, the full variable domain reads GAGVSQSPRYKVTKRGQDVALRCDPISGHVSLYWYRQALGQGPEFLTYFNYEAQQDKSGLPNDRFSAERPEGSISTLTIQRTEQRDSAMYRCASSWGTGDQPQHFGDGTRLSIL.

V gene TRBV6-6 combines with J gene TRBJ2-1, with TRBD1 matching 7 bases. CDR1 and CDR2 from the germline V gene are MNHNY and SVGAGI (reference sequence). There are 12 residues in the CDR3. With V trimmed by 4 bases and J by 7 bases, 1 base remained unmatched. The CDR3 spells CASSSRGNEQFF. The CDR3 DNA is TGTGCCAGCAGTTCCAGGGGGAATGAGCAGTTCTTC.

The chain couples TRBV11-2 to TRBJ1-1; D not resolved. Per the germline V gene, CDR1 is SGHAT and CDR2 is FQNNGV. Trimming removed 3 bases at V and 6 bases at J, with 8 bases between. The CDR3 consists of 12 residues. CDR3 region: CASSFGFAEAFF. CDR3 DNA: TGTGCCAGCAGCTTCGGGTTCGCTGAAGCTTTCTTT.

The V call is TRBV6-5, the J call TRBJ1-1, with a weak D call TRBD1 (5 bases). The germline V and J ends were trimmed by 0 bases and 9 bases, with 14 bases remaining between them. There are 14 residues in the CDR3. Germline lookup yields CDR1 MNHEY and CDR2 SVGAGI. CDR3 nucleotides: TGTGCCAGCAGTTACTCGCAGTTACAGGAGAAAGCTTTCTTT. This translates into CASSYSQLQEKAFF.

This chain links TRBV2 with TRBJ1-4; TRBD1 is a possible D gene (6 bases). Trimming removed 5 bases at V and 0 bases at J, with 13 bases between. Germline V gives CDR1 SNHLY, CDR2 FYNNEI. This CDR3 spans 16 amino acids. This CDR3 is CASSSGHKTTNEKLFF. Here the CDR3 DNA reads TGTGCCAGCAGTTCGGGACACAAAACAACTAATGAAAAACTGTTTTTT.